This TCR beta chain was found in a study of T cell responses to AZD1222 COVID-19 vaccine. Broader study findings: Spike-specific TCR repertoires showed rising breadth and depth after two AZD1222 doses.

Remarks on this clone: Its antigen is still unknown.

CDR3 size: 17 residues. The germline V and J ends were trimmed by 0 bases and 5 bases, with 20 bases remaining between them. Germline V gene sequence: CDR1 SGHDT, CDR2 YYEEEE. The method was immunoSEQ multiplex PCR; TCRdb's version includes in-frame clones alone and lacks a portion of them. This repertoire shows over 100,000 clones, 88% found once; its top ten account for roughly 3.5%. This chain joins TRBV5-6 and TRBJ1-2; no firm D call. The sequenced sample was peripheral blood, obtained on day 0 of AZD1222 vaccination. The receptor was isolated from an adult in good health. CDR3 in DNA: TGTGCCAGCAGCTTGGGTAGCTTAAACAGCATGGGATATGGCTACACCTTC. It translates to CASSLGSLNSMGYGYTF.